This T cell receptor beta chain appears in the sequencing data of a study of T cells expressing NK-cell markers. Study as a whole: It was sorted CD3+CD56+NKG2C+, CD3+CD56+NKG2C- and CD3+CD56-NKG2C+ T cells that supplied the TCR beta repertoires. Eight donors were sequenced, of whom seven were HCMV-seropositive, while the remaining one was HCMV-seronegative. Overall study results and limits: The share of CD8+ T cells held by dominant NKG2C+ clonotypes was roughly 1.0-8% in over 5 donors.

Germline V gene sequence: CDR1 LNHNV, CDR2 YYDKDF (reference sequence). CDR3 length: 16 amino acids. Comments on this clonotype: The antigen is undetermined.

Libraries used 5'RACE template switching adding universal primer site and UMIs. TCRdb re-analyzed the 5' RACE reads; it lists each CDR3 protein once, without DNA. In total, the table holds roughly 450,000 distinct CDR3 sequences. Sequenced sample: blood T cells: a sorted CD56 or NKG2C T cell subset, CD4+ or CD8+ T cells, or bulk PBMC T cells (not recorded which). This TCR was recovered from a woman aged 45-59 years in good health. V is TRBV15 and J is TRBJ2-1; TCRdb outputs TRBD2, but without DNA this stays unchecked. The CDR3 sequence is CATSRPRVANRNEQFF.